This T cell receptor (beta chain) is drawn from a study of response to subunit inactivated influenza vaccine. Points from the study as a whole: Authors suggested each seasonal influenza vaccination recruits few new T cells.

In TCRdb, the RT-PCR reads were re-called with MiXCR into one record per CDR3 protein. The sample includes about 700,000 distinct CDR3 sequences, approximately 15% seen only once; the top ten take 5.5% to 8%. This clonotype was found a few times. Its antigen remains unknown. In germline, CDR1 is MNHNY, CDR2 SVGAGI (reference sequence). V was cut by 1 base and J by 3 bases, with 6 bases left in between. The CDR3 spans 13 residues. The sequence derives from a man between 45 and 60 years old who received an inactivated influenza vaccine. Sample: PBMCs from blood, taken around two weeks before vaccination. V is TRBV6-6 and J is TRBJ2-5; D remains ambiguous. The CDR3 is CASSYLTKETQYF. CDR3 DNA sequence: TGTGCCAGCAGTTACTTGACAAAAGAGACCCAGTACTTC.